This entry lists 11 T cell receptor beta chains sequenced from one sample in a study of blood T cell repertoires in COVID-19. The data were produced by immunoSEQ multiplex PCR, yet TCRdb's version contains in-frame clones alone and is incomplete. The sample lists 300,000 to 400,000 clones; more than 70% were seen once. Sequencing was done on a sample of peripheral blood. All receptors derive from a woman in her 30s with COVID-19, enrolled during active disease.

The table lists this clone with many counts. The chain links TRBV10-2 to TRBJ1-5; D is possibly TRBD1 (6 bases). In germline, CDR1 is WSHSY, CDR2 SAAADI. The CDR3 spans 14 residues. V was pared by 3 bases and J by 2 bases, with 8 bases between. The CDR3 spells CASSDTGRNQPQHF. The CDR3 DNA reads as TGCGCCAGCAGTGATACAGGGCGCAATCAGCCCCAGCATTTT.

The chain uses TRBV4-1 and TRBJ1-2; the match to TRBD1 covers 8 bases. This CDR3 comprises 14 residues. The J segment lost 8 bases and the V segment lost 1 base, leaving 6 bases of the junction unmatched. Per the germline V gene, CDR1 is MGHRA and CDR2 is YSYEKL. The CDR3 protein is CASSQGTGFIGYTF. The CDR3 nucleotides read TGCGCCAGCAGCCAAGGGACAGGGTTTATCGGCTACACCTTC.

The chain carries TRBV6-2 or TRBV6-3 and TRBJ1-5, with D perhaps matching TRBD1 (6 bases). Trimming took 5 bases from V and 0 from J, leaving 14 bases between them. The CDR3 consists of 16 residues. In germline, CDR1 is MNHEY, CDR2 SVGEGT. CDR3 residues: CASSPTTGYSNQPQHF. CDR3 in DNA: TGTGCCAGCAGTCCGACTACAGGGTATAGCAATCAGCCCCAGCATTTT.

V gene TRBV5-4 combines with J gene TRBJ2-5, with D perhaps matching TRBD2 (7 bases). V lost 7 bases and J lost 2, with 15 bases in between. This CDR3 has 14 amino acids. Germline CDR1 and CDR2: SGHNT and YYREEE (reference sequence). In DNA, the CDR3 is TGTGCCAGCCAAAGGGGGGGGGCTCAAGAGACCCAGTACTTC. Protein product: CASQRGGAQETQYF.

The CDR3 region has the DNA TGTGCCAGCAGCTTGGCCGGGGACAGGGACTATGGCTACACCTTC. Encoded protein: CASSLAGDRDYGYTF. The chain employs TRBV5-6 and TRBJ1-2; 9 bases map to TRBD1. Germline CDR1 and CDR2: SGHDT and YYEEEE. V trimming: 0 bases; J trimming: 3 bases; junction bases outside the gene matches: 3. This CDR3 region has 15 residues.

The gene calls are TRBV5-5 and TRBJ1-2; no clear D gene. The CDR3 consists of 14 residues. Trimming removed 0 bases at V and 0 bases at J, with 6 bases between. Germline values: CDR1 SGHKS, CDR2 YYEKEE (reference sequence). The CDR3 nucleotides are TGTGCCAGCAGCTTGGCGTACACTAACTATGGCTACACCTTC. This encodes CASSLAYTNYGYTF. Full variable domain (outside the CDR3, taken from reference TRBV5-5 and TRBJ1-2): DAGVTQSPTHLIKTRGQQVTLRCSPISGHKSVSWYQQVLGQGPQFIFQYYEKEERGRGNFPDRFSARQFPNYSSELNVNALLLGDSALYLCASSLAYTNYGYTFGSGTRLTVV.

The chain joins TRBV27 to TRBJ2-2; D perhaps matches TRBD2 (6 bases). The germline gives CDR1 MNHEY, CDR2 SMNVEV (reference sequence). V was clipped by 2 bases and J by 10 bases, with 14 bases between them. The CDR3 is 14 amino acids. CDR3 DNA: TGTGCCAGCAGTTTAACGCGTAGCGGCACGGAGCTGTTTTTT. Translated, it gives CASSLTRSGTELFF.

The CDR3 loop reads CASSQMGQGIAGELFF. The DNA of the CDR3 is TGTGCCAGCAGCCAAATGGGACAGGGAATCGCCGGGGAGCTGTTTTTT. The J gene is TRBJ2-2, the V gene TRBV3-1 (or the pseudogene TRBV3-2); 9 nucleotides align to TRBD1. This CDR3 is built from 16 residues. The germline V gene has CDR1 LGHDT and CDR2 YNNKEL (reference sequence). V trimming: 2 bases; J trimming: 6 bases; junction bases outside the gene matches: 7.

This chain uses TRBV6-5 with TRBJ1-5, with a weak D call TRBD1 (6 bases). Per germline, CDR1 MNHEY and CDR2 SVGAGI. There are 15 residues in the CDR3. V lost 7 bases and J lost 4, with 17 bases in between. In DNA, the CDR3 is TGTGCCAGCACACACAGGGATGGAGTAAATCAGCCCCAGCATTTT. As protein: CASTHRDGVNQPQHF.

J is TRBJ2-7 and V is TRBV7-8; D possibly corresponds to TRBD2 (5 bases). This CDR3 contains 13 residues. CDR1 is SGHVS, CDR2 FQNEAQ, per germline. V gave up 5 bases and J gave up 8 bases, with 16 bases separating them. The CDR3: CASSEGRGNKQYV. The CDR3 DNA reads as TGTGCCAGCAGCGAAGGACGGGGAAATAAGCAGTACGTC.

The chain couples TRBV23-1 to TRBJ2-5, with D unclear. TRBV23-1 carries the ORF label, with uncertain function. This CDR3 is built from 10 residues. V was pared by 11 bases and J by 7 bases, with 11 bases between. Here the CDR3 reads CAGICGTQYF. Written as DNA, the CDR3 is TGCGCCGGTATTTGCGGGACCCAGTACTTC.